The text below deals with one T cell receptor beta chain. Its antigen is as yet unknown. Nominal health characterized the donors when sampled, though unrecorded immune exposures were likely. This entry belongs to a study of cytomegalovirus exposure and HLA in healthy donors. Study-wide background: Out of about 410 genotyped donors, roughly 83% belonged to the Caucasian-associated ancestry cluster. Points from the study as a whole: Accurate HLA-A and HLA-B prediction from TCR beta sequences was reported for most subjects.

This CDR3 spans 15 amino acids. Trimming shortened V by 5 bases and J by 2 bases, and 15 bases separated the two germline ends. The germline CDR1 and CDR2 sequences are SGHRS and YFSETQ. PCR used 60 Vbeta primers and 13 Jbeta primers. Only in-frame clones appear in the TCRdb table, and some are missing; sequencing was by immunoSEQ multiplex PCR. The sample has about 87,000 clones, under 9% seen once; the top ten hold 2.3%. This receptor was obtained from a man aged 50-59 years in good health and CMV-seronegative. The sample taken for sequencing was PBMCs. The gene calls are TRBV5-1 and TRBJ2-3, with D tentatively TRBD1 (6 bases). The CDR3, as DNA: TGCGCCAGCAGTATCGGGACATTGGACACAGATACGCAGTATTTT. Its translation is CASSIGTLDTDTQYF.